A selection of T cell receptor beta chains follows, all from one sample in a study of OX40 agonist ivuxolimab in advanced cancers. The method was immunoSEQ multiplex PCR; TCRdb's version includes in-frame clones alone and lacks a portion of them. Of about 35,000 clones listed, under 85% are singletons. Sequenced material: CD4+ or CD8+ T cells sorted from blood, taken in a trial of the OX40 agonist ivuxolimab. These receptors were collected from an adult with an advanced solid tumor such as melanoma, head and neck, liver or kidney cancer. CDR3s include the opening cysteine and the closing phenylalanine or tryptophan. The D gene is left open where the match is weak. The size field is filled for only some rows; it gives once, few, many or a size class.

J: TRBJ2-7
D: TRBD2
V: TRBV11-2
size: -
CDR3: CASSRTSGSTRSYEQYF
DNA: TGTGCCAGCAGCAGGACTAGCGGGAGTACTAGATCCTACGAGCAGTACTTC

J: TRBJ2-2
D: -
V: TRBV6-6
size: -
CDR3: CASSYGGRGAGELFF
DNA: TGTGCCAGCAGTTACGGTGGGAGAGGGGCCGGGGAGCTGTTTTTT

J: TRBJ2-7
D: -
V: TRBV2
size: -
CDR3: CASRPGSYEQYF
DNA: TGTGCCAGCAGGCCGGGGTCCTACGAGCAGTACTTC

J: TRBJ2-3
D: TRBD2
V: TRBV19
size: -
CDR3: CASSRTSGRTDTQYF
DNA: TGTGCCAGTAGTAGGACTAGCGGGAGGACAGATACGCAGTATTTT

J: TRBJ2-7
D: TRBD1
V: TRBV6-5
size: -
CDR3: CASSMPGQGIHEQYF
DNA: TGTGCCAGCAGTATGCCGGGACAGGGGATCCACGAGCAGTACTTC

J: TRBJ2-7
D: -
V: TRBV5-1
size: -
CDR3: CASSSSTNSYEQYF
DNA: TGCGCCAGCAGCTCCTCGACTAACTCCTACGAGCAGTACTTC

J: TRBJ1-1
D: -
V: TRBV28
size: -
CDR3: CASSPFRGGPDTEAFF
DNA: TGTGCCAGCAGCCCCTTCAGGGGCGGGCCTGACACTGAAGCTTTCTTT

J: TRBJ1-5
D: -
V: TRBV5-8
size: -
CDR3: CASSWRRGYGGNQPQHF
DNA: TGTGCCAGCAGCTGGAGGCGGGGGTACGGGGGAAATCAGCCCCAGCATTTT

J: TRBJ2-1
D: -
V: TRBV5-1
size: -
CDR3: CASSPTGSQYNEQFF
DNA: TGCGCCAGCAGCCCGACCGGTTCTCAGTACAATGAGCAGTTCTTC

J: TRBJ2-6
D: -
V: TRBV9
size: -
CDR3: CASRRTLKQSRANVLTF
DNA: TGTGCCAGCAGGCGTACACTCAAACAAAGTCGGGCCAACGTCCTGACTTTC

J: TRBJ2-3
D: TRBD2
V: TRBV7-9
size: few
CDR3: CASSPGLAGARTDTQYF
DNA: TGTGCCAGCAGCCCGGGACTAGCGGGGGCTCGCACAGATACGCAGTATTTT

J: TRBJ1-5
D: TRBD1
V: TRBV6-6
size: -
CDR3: CASSSGQGAQPQHF
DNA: TGTGCCAGCAGTTCTGGACAGGGGGCTCAGCCCCAGCATTTT

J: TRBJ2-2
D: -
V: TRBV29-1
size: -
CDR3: CSVKGQGTGELFF
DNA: TGCAGCGTTAAAGGTCAAGGAACCGGGGAGCTGTTTTTT

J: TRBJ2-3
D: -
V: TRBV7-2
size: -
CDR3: CASSLVDAPRAGTDTQYF
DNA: TGTGCCAGCAGCTTAGTAGACGCCCCGAGGGCGGGGACAGATACGCAGTATTTT

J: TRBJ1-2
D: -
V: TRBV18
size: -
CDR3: CASSFKGDYGYTF
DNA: TGTGCCAGCTCATTCAAGGGGGACTATGGCTACACCTTC

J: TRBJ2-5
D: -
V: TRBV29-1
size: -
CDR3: CSVERKGYEETQYF
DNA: TGCAGCGTTGAAAGGAAAGGATACGAAGAGACCCAGTACTTC

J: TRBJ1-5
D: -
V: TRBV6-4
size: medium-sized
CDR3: CANPGFEGNQPQHF
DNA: TGTGCCAACCCAGGGTTTGAGGGGAATCAGCCCCAGCATTTT

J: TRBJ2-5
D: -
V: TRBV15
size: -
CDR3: CATSRDRSGGAGTQYF
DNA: TGTGCCACCAGCAGAGATAGGTCGGGGGGCGCGGGGACCCAGTACTTC

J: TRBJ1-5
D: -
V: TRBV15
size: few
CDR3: CATTQGGGGNQPQHF
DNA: TGTGCCACCACCCAGGGTGGAGGCGGCAATCAGCCCCAGCATTTT

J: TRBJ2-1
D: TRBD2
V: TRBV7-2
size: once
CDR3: CASSLGVAGGAANEQFF
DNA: TGTGCCAGCAGCTTGGGGGTAGCGGGGGGTGCGGCCAATGAGCAGTTCTTC

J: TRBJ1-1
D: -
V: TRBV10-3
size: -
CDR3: CAISDNKQGSMNTEAFF
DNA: TGTGCCATCAGTGATAACAAACAGGGTTCGATGAACACTGAAGCTTTCTTT

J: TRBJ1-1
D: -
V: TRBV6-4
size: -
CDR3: CASSRFLNTEAFF
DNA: TGTGCCAGCAGTCGTTTTTTGAACACTGAAGCTTTCTTT

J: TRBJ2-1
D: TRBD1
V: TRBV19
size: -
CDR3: CASSVKGASWNEQFF
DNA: TGTGCCAGTAGTGTCAAGGGGGCCTCTTGGAATGAGCAGTTCTTC

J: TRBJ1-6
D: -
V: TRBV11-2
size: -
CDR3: CASSGGRDNSPLHF
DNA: TGTGCCAGCTCCGGGGGAAGGGATAATTCACCCCTCCACTTT

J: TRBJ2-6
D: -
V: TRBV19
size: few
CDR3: CASSIVSSGANVLTF
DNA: TGTGCCAGTAGTATAGTTAGCTCTGGGGCCAACGTCCTGACTTTC

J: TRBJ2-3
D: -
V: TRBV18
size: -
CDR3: CASSSSITDTQYF
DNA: TGTGCCAGCTCATCGTCGATCACAGATACGCAGTATTTT